Listed below are T cell receptor beta chains from one sample, sequenced in a study of T cells in localized non-small cell lung cancer. Clones were read by immunoSEQ multiplex PCR, and TCRdb kept only the in-frame ones, dropping some. The table lists about 46,000 clones, roughly 79% of them singletons. The sample consisted of peripheral blood mononuclear cells, taken before any cancer treatment. These receptors were taken from a man aged 35 to 69 with stage III lung adenocarcinoma. Each CDR3 is given with its conserved first and last residue. D genes are given only for firm matches. Part of the rows lack a size; the others show once, few, many or a class for expanded clones.

D gene	clone size	V gene	J gene	CDR3 protein	CDR3 DNA
TRBD2	-	TRBV11-2	TRBJ2-7	CASSLTSGAAYEQYF	TGTGCCAGCAGCTTAACTAGCGGGGCAGCCTACGAGCAGTACTTC
TRBD2	-	TRBV20-1	TRBJ2-3	CGLAGEYTQYF	TGCGGACTAGCGGGGGAGTATACGCAGTATTTT
-	-	TRBV5-5	TRBJ1-2	CASSLVRGPGMSYTF	TGTGCCAGCAGCTTGGTAAGGGGCCCGGGTATGAGCTACACCTTC
TRBD1	few	TRBV18	TRBJ1-4	CASSSSGDRAIVLLFF	TGTGCCAGCTCATCAAGCGGGGACAGGGCCATCGTGTTACTGTTTTTT
TRBD1	-	TRBV6-5	TRBJ2-7	CASSSKQGVSYEQYF	TGTGCCAGCAGTTCCAAACAGGGGGTGTCCTACGAGCAGTACTTC
TRBD1	-	TRBV9	TRBJ2-7	CASGTGISSYEQYF	TGTGCCAGCGGGACAGGGATAAGCTCCTACGAGCAGTACTTC
-	-	TRBV5-1	TRBJ1-4	CASSSGRLDEKLFF	TGCGCCAGCAGCTCCGGCCGTCTCGATGAAAAACTGTTTTTT
TRBD2	-	TRBV9	TRBJ2-7	CASSVDQRGAFYEQYF	TGTGCCAGCAGCGTAGATCAGCGGGGGGCCTTCTACGAGCAGTACTTC
-	-	TRBV5-1	TRBJ2-2	CASSAAGEKTGELFF	TGCGCCAGCAGCGCCGCAGGGGAAAAGACCGGGGAGCTGTTTTTT
-	-	TRBV5-1	TRBJ2-3	CASSSEALGDTQYF	TGCGCCAGCAGCTCCGAAGCCCTAGGGGATACGCAGTATTTT
TRBD2	-	TRBV5-1	TRBJ2-7	CASSFTSGGARSYEQYF	TGCGCCAGCAGCTTTACTAGCGGGGGGGCCAGATCCTACGAGCAGTACTTC
-	-	TRBV6-1	TRBJ2-1	CASSGLEGPTTNEQFF	TGTGCCAGCAGTGGCCTGGAGGGCCCCACAACGAATGAGCAGTTCTTC
-	-	TRBV9	TRBJ2-7	CASSPAPANSYEQYF	TGTGCCAGCAGCCCCGCTCCAGCAAACTCCTACGAGCAGTACTTC
-	once	TRBV5-8	TRBJ2-3	CASSLGRSTDTQYF	TGTGCCAGCAGCTTGGGACGGTCCACAGATACGCAGTATTTT
TRBD1	-	TRBV2	TRBJ2-1	CASSGHAGTDINEQFF	TGTGCCAGCAGCGGGCACGCCGGGACAGACATCAATGAGCAGTTCTTC
TRBD2	once	TRBV7-6	TRBJ2-1	CASSPSGGGGSNEQFF	TGTGCCAGCAGCCCTAGCGGGGGGGGCGGAAGCAATGAGCAGTTCTTC
-	-	TRBV2	TRBJ1-1	CASSDLTRPDKRAFF	TGTGCCAGCAGTGACCTGACTCGACCCGATAAGCGGGCTTTCTTT
TRBD1	few	TRBV5-1	TRBJ1-2	CASRLWDSTNYGYTF	TGCGCCAGCCGCCTATGGGACAGCACTAACTATGGCTACACCTTC
-	-	TRBV18	TRBJ2-5	CASSRMRGEETQYF	TGTGCCAGCTCACGGATGAGGGGGGAAGAGACCCAGTACTTC
-	-	TRBV19	TRBJ2-1	CATRGIYNEQFF	TGTGCCACCCGGGGGATCTACAATGAGCAGTTCTTC
-	-	TRBV29-1	TRBJ2-5	CSVEGWLTGELQETQYF	TGCAGCGTTGAAGGCTGGTTAACAGGAGAACTCCAAGAGACCCAGTACTTC
TRBD1	-	TRBV7-3	TRBJ2-7	CASSLSGTGIYEQYF	TGTGCCAGCAGCTTATCGGGGACAGGGATATACGAGCAGTACTTC
-	-	TRBV4-3	TRBJ1-5	CASSLVSNGYQPQHF	TGCGCCAGCAGCCTCGTATCGAACGGGTATCAGCCCCAGCATTTT
-	-	TRBV7-2	TRBJ1-1	CASSRRLGGDTEAFF	TGTGCCAGCAGCCGCCGCCTTGGGGGGGACACTGAAGCTTTCTTT
-	-	TRBV5-6	TRBJ2-2	CASSLVRTGTGELFF	TGTGCCAGCAGCTTGGTCCGGACCGGGACCGGGGAGCTGTTTTTT
-	-	TRBV5-1	TRBJ1-6	CASSFEDSPLHF	TGCGCCAGCAGCTTCGAGGATTCACCCCTCCACTTT
-	once	TRBV10-3	TRBJ2-7	CAISESMTVSYEQYF	TGTGCCATCAGTGAGTCTATGACAGTCTCCTACGAGCAGTACTTC
-	-	TRBV6-6	TRBJ1-1	CASSYSIWTPEAFF	TGTGCCAGCAGTTACTCGATTTGGACCCCTGAAGCTTTCTTT
-	few	TRBV7-8	TRBJ1-5	CASSLEGGTASGNQPQHF	TGTGCCAGCAGCTTAGAGGGGGGAACGGCCTCGGGCAATCAGCCCCAGCATTTT